This T cell receptor (beta chain) was recovered during a study of blood T cell repertoires in COVID-19 (dated by TCRdb to the early 2020s). For the study in its entirety: The collaborator samples originated in the United States, Italy and Spain and spanned the acute and convalescent phases of COVID-19. The prospective study material was composed of cDNA or gDNA derived from T cells, B-cell-depleted T cells, or PBMCs. Subjects who had been exposed to COVID-19, were actively infected with it, or had recovered from it provided the deeply sampled blood TCRbeta repertoires that made up the dataset. The repertoires were made available in a free public database intended to serve as a resource for research on the immune response to SARS-CoV-2. The samples were drawn from the first 160 participants of the ongoing ImmuneRACE study and from roughly 1,300 subjects provided by 6 global collaborators. A de-identified subject ID, COVID-19 status, age in years and sex were almost always included in the sample metadata. Where available, HLA class I and class II types were obtained from metadata supplied by the sample provider rather than from assay-based typing.

TCRbeta CDR3 regions were amplified from genomic DNA using the immunoSEQ Assay, a bias-controlled multiplex PCR. On the study's bioinformatics: The number of nucleated cells in each sample was estimated by amplification of reference gene primers within the assay. To quantify the absolute abundance of each unique TCRbeta CDR3 rearrangement, sequence reads were collapsed and filtered. For each sample, productive Simpson clonality was calculated as the square root of Simpson's diversity index across productive rearrangements. As stored in TCRdb, this immuneACCESS dataset retains in-frame rearrangements with V and J assigned. A fraction of the clones does not appear; measured against another copy, unresolved V genes explain less than half of the discrepancy, and the remainder lacks a known reason. V, J and clone size were drawn from that table, and D and trimming were deduced from the DNA. The sample data list approximately 450,000 clones, and roughly 89% of these were observed just once. About 4.5% of the sample rests with the top ten.

V loses 4 bases at its end and J loses 3 bases; junction bases beyond the gene matches: 7. The CDR3 sequence holds 15 residues, the cysteine and phenylalanine included. Of all the DNA, just the CDR3 is kept, 45 bases in frame from base 1. CDR1 and CDR2 are drawn from the germline V gene: SGHRS, YFSETQ. Details on this clone: The antigen it binds to is not known. Base quality data are lacking; no much larger clone is found one base away.

What the research found in general, with its limitations: Clinical and demographic metadata were provided uncurated, with the amount varying by source and participant.

Whole blood was collected in K2EDTA tubes by collaborating institutions according to the institutions' own protocols. Collaborator samples were shipped for TCRbeta analysis as frozen whole blood, isolated PBMCs, or DNA extracted from either sample type. The sequenced material came from peripheral blood. The chain joins TRBV5-1 to TRBJ1-1; the junction holds 9 bases that match TRBD1. This TCR was sampled from a woman aged 25 to 39 with acute or convalescent COVID-19. The nucleotide sequence is given as TGCGCCAGCAGCCTCACAGGGGGCTGGCACACTGAAGCTTTCTTT. The resulting protein is CASSLTGGWHTEAFF.